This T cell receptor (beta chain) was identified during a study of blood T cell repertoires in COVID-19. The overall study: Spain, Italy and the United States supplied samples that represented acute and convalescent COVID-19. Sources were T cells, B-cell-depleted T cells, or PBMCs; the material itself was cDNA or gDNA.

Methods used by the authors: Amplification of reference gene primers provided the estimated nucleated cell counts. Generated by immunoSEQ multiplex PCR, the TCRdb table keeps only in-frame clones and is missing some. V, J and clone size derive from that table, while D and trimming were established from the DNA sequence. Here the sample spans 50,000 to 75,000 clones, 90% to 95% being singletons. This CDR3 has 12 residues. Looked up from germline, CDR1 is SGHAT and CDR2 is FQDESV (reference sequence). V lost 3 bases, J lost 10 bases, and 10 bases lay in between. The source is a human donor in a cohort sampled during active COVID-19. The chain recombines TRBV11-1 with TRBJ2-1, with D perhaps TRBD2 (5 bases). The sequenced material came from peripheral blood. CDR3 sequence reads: CASSLDLGEQFF. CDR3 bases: TGTGCCAGCAGCTTGGACTTGGGAGAGCAGTTCTTC. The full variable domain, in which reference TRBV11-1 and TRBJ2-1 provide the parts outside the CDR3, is EAEVAQSPRYKITEKSQAVAFWCDPISGHATLYWYRQILGQGPELLVQFQDESVVDDSQLPKDRFSAERLKGVDSTLKIQPAELGDSAMYLCASSLDLGEQFFGPGTRLTVL.